The clone carrying this T cell receptor beta chain was counted many times. Its target is unknown. The CDR3 runs to 16 residues. V was clipped by 1 base and J by 3 bases; unmatched bases: 0. Germline CDR1 and CDR2: SGHAT and FQDESV (reference sequence). The data derive from a study of Graves' ophthalmopathy and Graves' hyperthyroidism. Transcripts of RNA were the source for amplifying TCR beta CDR3 regions. HTBI primers were employed in first-round RT-PCR, then a second-round multiplex PCR followed. TCRdb re-called the multiplex PCR reads with MiXCR, one entry per CDR3 protein. The sample consists of 300,000 to 400,000 distinct CDR3 sequences, approximately 17% of them appearing once. Points from the study as a whole: The authors also found most expanded thyroid clonotypes above 0.001 frequency in blood.

Patients in the hyperthyroidism group, adults aged 18 to 65, were newly diagnosed, under 2 months' duration. The sequence was obtained from an adult woman with stable Graves' hyperthyroidism. V usage is TRBV11-1 and J usage is TRBJ2-2; 12 bases agree with TRBD2. Input material: peripheral blood. In DNA, the CDR3 is TGTGCCAGCAGCTTAGGACTAGCGGGAGACACCGGGGAGCTGTTTTTT. Its protein is CASSLGLAGDTGELFF.